This paragraph covers one T cell receptor (beta chain) sequence. Its cognate antigen is unknown. The table came from immunoSEQ multiplex PCR; TCRdb's copy has only in-frame clones and leaves some out. The table has around 2,000 clones, roughly 90% seen once. This record belongs to a study of T cell repertoires in ileal Crohn's disease. Study overall: Median disease duration was 7.9 years; about 37% smoked at surgery. Surgery for a complication: stricturing in approximately 60%, penetrating in approximately 40%.

Study-wide results and limits: High-frequency clones were more common in sorted CD8 than CD4 cells.

V lost 5 bases, J lost 0 bases, and 11 bases lay in between. The CDR3 length is 14 residues. Germline CDR1 and CDR2: SEHNR and FQNEAQ (reference sequence). Patients were adults with ileal or ileocolonic Crohn's disease needing resection. V and J are TRBV7-9 and TRBJ2-7, with D tentatively TRBD1 (6 bases). This TCR was sampled from an adult with Crohn's disease. Sequencing was done on a sample of ileal tissue. As DNA, the CDR3 is TGTGCCAGCAGCGGGTGGGACACCTCCTACGAGCAGTACTTC. Translating it yields CASSGWDTSYEQYF. The whole variable domain, filled in from reference TRBV7-9 and TRBJ2-7, reads DTGVSQNPRHKITKRGQNVTFRCDPISEHNRLYWYRQTLGQGPEFLTYFQNEAQLEKSRLLSDRFSAERPKGSFSTLEIQRTEQGDSAMYLCASSGWDTSYEQYFGPGTRLTVT.